These 13 T cell receptor beta chains came from one sample sequenced in a study of cytomegalovirus exposure and HLA in healthy donors. Researchers ran the PCR with 60 Vbeta and 13 Jbeta primers. Generated by immunoSEQ multiplex PCR, the TCRdb table keeps only in-frame clones and is missing some. The listing records some 39,000 clones. Input material: PBMCs. These receptors were collected from a male donor in good health and CMV-seronegative.

This chain joins TRBV18 and TRBJ1-1; possible D gene TRBD1, 6 bases. Per the germline V gene, CDR1 is KGHSH and CDR2 is LQKENI. The CDR3 is 15 amino acids. V was cut by 0 bases and J by 1 base, with 9 bases left in between. The chain's CDR3 is CASSPPMGANTEAFF. CDR3 coding DNA: TGTGCCAGCTCACCACCGATGGGGGCGAACACTGAAGCTTTCTTT.

J is TRBJ1-3 and V is TRBV9, with 8 bases aligning to TRBD1. The germline gives CDR1 SGDLS, CDR2 YYNGEE. The CDR3 runs to 17 residues. With 4 bases clipped from V and 0 bases from J, the junction kept 9 bases outside the gene matches. The chain's CDR3 is CASSPTGTGSSGNTIYF. The CDR3 DNA reads as TGTGCCAGCAGCCCGACCGGGACAGGTAGCTCTGGAAACACCATATATTTT.

The rearrangement joins TRBV6-1 to TRBJ1-4; D remains unclear. Trimming took off 6 bases at V and 8 bases at J, with 13 bases between the two ends. Germline values: CDR1 MNHNS, CDR2 SASEGT. The CDR3 covers 13 residues. The CDR3 DNA reads TGTGCCAGCAGCCTACGAGCGGTAGAAAAACTGTTTTTT. Protein sequence: CASSLRAVEKLFF.

Points on this clone: This CDR3 is also generated by other DNA sequences in the sample. V gene TRBV2 combines with J gene TRBJ1-3; 7 bases map to TRBD1. The CDR3 spans 14 residues. CDR1 and CDR2 from the germline V gene are SNHLY and FYNNEI. The V and J ends lost 3 bases and 2 bases, in that order; junction bases with no gene match: 1. The CDR3 sequence: CASSEQGAGNTIYF. CDR3 nucleotides: TGTGCCAGCAGTGAGCAGGGGGCTGGAAACACCATATATTTT.

The V call is TRBV5-6, the J call TRBJ2-5; D may be TRBD1 (6 bases). In germline, CDR1 is SGHDT, CDR2 YYEEEE. The CDR3 has 13 residues. Deletions cut 2 bases from V and 5 bases from J, with 10 bases between. The CDR3 bases are TGTGCCAGCAGCTTACCGGGACACGAGACCCAGTACTTC. This gives the protein CASSLPGHETQYF.

The rearrangement links TRBV4-1 to TRBJ1-4; D is ambiguous. Between the trimmed V and J ends, which lost 3 bases and 3 bases, there was a span of 20 bases. Germline CDR1 and CDR2: MGHRA and YSYEKL. This CDR3 spans 18 amino acids. Written as DNA, the CDR3 is TGCGCCAGCAGCCATCGAACCCTTCCACCTGGCTCTAATGAAAAACTGTTTTTT. Its translation is CASSHRTLPPGSNEKLFF.

The rearrangement joins TRBV7-9 to TRBJ2-7; D unclear. Germline assignment: CDR1 SEHNR and CDR2 FQNEAQ (reference sequence). The V end was cut by 5 bases, the J end by 1 base, with 6 bases between. The CDR3 is 12 amino acids. The CDR3 nucleotides read TGTGCCAGCAGCCCTATTTCCTACGAGCAGTACTTC. Protein sequence: CASSPISYEQYF. Using reference TRBV7-9 and TRBJ2-7 for the parts outside the CDR3, the full variable domain is DTGVSQNPRHKITKRGQNVTFRCDPISEHNRLYWYRQTLGQGPEFLTYFQNEAQLEKSRLLSDRFSAERPKGSFSTLEIQRTEQGDSAMYLCASSPISYEQYFGPGTRLTVT.

This sequence joins TRBV19 and TRBJ1-2; 8 bases map to TRBD1. The CDR3 is 16 residues long. Germline loops: CDR1 LNHDA, CDR2 SQIVND (reference sequence). V trimming: 5 bases; J trimming: 2 bases; junction bases outside the gene matches: 10. CDR3 coding DNA: TGTGCCAGTAGTGGCGGACAGGGATCCCACAACTATGGCTACACCTTC. Residues: CASSGGQGSHNYGYTF.

The V gene is TRBV27, the J gene TRBJ1-5; possible D gene TRBD1, 5 bases. The CDR3 consists of 15 residues. Trimming removed 5 bases at V and 1 base at J, with 12 bases between. Germline CDR1 is MNHEY and CDR2 is SMNVEV (reference sequence). As DNA, the CDR3 is TGTGCCAGCAGTCCCGGAGGGGCGAGCAATCAGCCCCAGCATTTT. Translated: CASSPGGASNQPQHF.

The chain combines TRBV4-1 with TRBJ2-1, with 10 bases that match TRBD2. Germline CDR1 reads MGHRA; CDR2 reads YSYEKL. CDR3 length: 16 amino acids. V lost 4 bases and J lost 5; bases outside the gene matches: 8. The CDR3 reads CASSRIGLAVDNEQFF. The CDR3 nucleotides are TGCGCCAGCAGCCGAATAGGACTAGCGGTGGACAATGAGCAGTTCTTC.

This chain links TRBV29-1 with TRBJ1-3, with no clear D. Looked up from germline, CDR1 is SQVTM and CDR2 is ANQGSEA. V lost 3 bases and J 0 bases, leaving 9 bases between the germline ends. CDR3 length equals 14 residues. The CDR3 is CSVEEGTSGNTIYF. For the CDR3, the DNA is TGCAGCGTTGAGGAGGGTACCTCTGGAAACACCATATATTTT.

This sequence joins TRBV4-1 and TRBJ2-5; TRBD2 is a possible D gene (6 bases). Germline-derived CDR1 and CDR2 are MGHRA and YSYEKL. Deletions cut 3 bases from V and 5 bases from J, with 16 bases between. CDR3 length: 15 residues. This chain's CDR3 is CASSHTTSGWETQYF. The CDR3, as DNA: TGCGCCAGCAGCCATACGACTAGTGGATGGGAGACCCAGTACTTC.

The rearrangement links TRBV5-1 to TRBJ1-1; D gene unclear. The CDR3 consists of 11 residues. CDR1 is SGHRS and CDR2 is YFSETQ in the germline V gene. The V gene lost 5 bases and the J gene lost 5 bases, with 7 bases spanning the gap. CDR3: CASRRETEAFF. The CDR3 DNA follows: TGCGCCAGCAGAAGGGAGACTGAAGCTTTCTTT. Full variable domain (remainder filled in from reference TRBV5-1 and TRBJ1-1): KAGVTQTPRYLIKTRGQQVTLSCSPISGHRSVSWYQQTPGQGLQFLFEYFSETQRNKGNFPGRFSGRQFSNSRSEMNVSTLELGDSALYLCASRRETEAFFGQGTRLTVV.